This T cell receptor (beta chain) came from a study of blood T cell repertoires in COVID-19. The wider study: PBMCs, B-cell-depleted T cells, or T cells provided the cDNA or gDNA that made up the material.

CDR3 length equals 15 residues. Germline loops: CDR1 SNHLY, CDR2 FYNNEI. Trimming cost V 4 bases and J 5 bases, with 17 bases left between them. This clone came up once. Original data processing: Amplifying reference gene primers gave estimates of nucleated cell counts. Libraries were prepared by immunoSEQ multiplex PCR; TCRdb keeps only in-frame clonotypes and omits some of them. V and J calls plus clone size are reproduced from that table; the DNA served to infer D and trimming. The data show about 34,000 clones, with roughly 91% seen just once and about 21% held by the top ten. This sequence originates from a man older than 75 with acute or convalescent COVID-19. The sequencing input was peripheral blood. The chain carries TRBV2 and TRBJ2-5; D might be TRBD2 (7 bases). The CDR3 DNA reads as TGTGCCAGCAGTGGGGGGGGCCTCAGGAGGGAGACCCAGTACTTC. As protein: CASSGGGLRRETQYF.